These 31 T cell receptor beta chains came from one sample sequenced in a study of blood T cell repertoires in COVID-19. Using immunoSEQ multiplex PCR, the repertoire was profiled, and TCRdb retains in-frame clones only, with some absent. The table records fewer than 250,000 clones, around 90% of them present only once. The sequencing sample was made of PBMCs or T cells enriched from blood (not recorded which). These receptors were collected from a man aged 50 or older who had been exposed to COVID-19.

The chain combines TRBV6-2 or TRBV6-3 with TRBJ2-5; D remains unclear. Germline lookup yields CDR1 MNHEY and CDR2 SVGEGT. The length of the CDR3 is 14 residues. V lost 2 bases, J lost 5 bases, and 12 bases lay in between. In DNA, the CDR3 is TGTGCCAGCAGTTACGGCTCAACGAGGGAGACCCAGTACTTC. Amino acid sequence: CASSYGSTRETQYF.

The rearrangement links TRBV27 to TRBJ2-2; D gene unclear. The germline V gene encodes CDR1 MNHEY and CDR2 SMNVEV (reference sequence). The V end lost 2 bases, the J end lost 5 bases, and 9 bases lay between the germline ends. This CDR3 has 14 amino acids. CDR3: CASSLARRTGELFF. CDR3 sequence (DNA): TGTGCCAGCAGTTTAGCGCGTAGAACCGGGGAGCTGTTTTTT.

The chain recombines TRBV18 with TRBJ2-1, with 16 positions matching TRBD2. Losses at the gene ends were 4 bases for V and 9 bases for J; bases not matched to a gene: 9. This CDR3 region has 17 residues. The V gene's germline CDR1 is KGHSH and CDR2 LQKENI. CDR3 sequence (DNA): TGTGCCAGCTCACAAGGGACTAGCGGGAGGGCCTCCCCTGAGCAGTTCTTC. Protein product: CASSQGTSGRASPEQFF.

This chain joins TRBV19 and TRBJ1-6; a weak D match, TRBD1 (6 bases). The germline V gene has CDR1 LNHDA and CDR2 SQIVND (reference sequence). V was cut by 5 bases and J by 2 bases, with 19 bases left in between. The CDR3 is made up of 18 amino acids. CDR3: CASSVYQGKWTYNSPLHF. CDR3 DNA sequence: TGTGCCAGTAGTGTGTATCAGGGGAAATGGACCTATAATTCACCCCTCCACTTT.

The V gene is TRBV2, the J gene TRBJ1-1; D might be TRBD1 (6 bases). The CDR3 covers 15 residues. Germline V gene sequence: CDR1 SNHLY, CDR2 FYNNEI. V lost 1 base, J lost 5 bases, and 14 bases lay in between. CDR3 protein: CASSEEGGRRTEAFF. CDR3 in DNA: TGTGCCAGCAGTGAAGAGGGGGGGCGACGGACTGAAGCTTTCTTT.

The rearrangement uses TRBV4-1 and TRBJ2-1; D is possibly TRBD2 (6 bases). This CDR3 region has 19 residues. Trimming shortened V by 0 bases and J by 2 bases, and 20 bases separated the two germline ends. Germline V gene data show CDR1 as MGHRA and CDR2 as YSYEKL. The CDR3: CASSQDTAGTAGAYNEQFF. In nucleotides, the CDR3 is TGCGCCAGCAGCCAAGATACTGCGGGGACCGCTGGGGCCTACAATGAGCAGTTCTTC.

The genes are TRBV10-2 and TRBJ1-2; no reliable D call. The germline CDR1 and CDR2 sequences are WSHSY and SAAADI. This CDR3 spans 12 amino acids. The V end was cut by 7 bases, the J end by 7 bases, with 13 bases between. The CDR3 coding sequence is TGCGCCAGCAAAAAGGACTCCGGTGGCTACACCTTC. Translating it yields CASKKDSGGYTF.

This chain joins TRBV28 and TRBJ1-5, with TRBD1 matching over 11 bases. The CDR3 is 17 residues long. Germline trimming cut 0 bases from V and 5 bases from J; bases unmatched to any gene: 6. CDR1 is MDHEN, CDR2 SYDVKM, per germline. DNA for the CDR3: TGTGCCAGCAGTTTATGGGACAGGGGGCAGGATGATCAGCCCCAGCATTTT. The encoded protein is CASSLWDRGQDDQPQHF.

V gene TRBV19 combines with J gene TRBJ1-2; D uncertain. Between the trimmed V and J ends, which lost 2 bases and 4 bases, there was a span of 8 bases. This CDR3 region has 13 residues. Germline V gene sequence: CDR1 LNHDA, CDR2 SQIVND (reference sequence). The CDR3 loop reads CASSISGGYGYTF. CDR3 bases: TGTGCCAGTAGTATATCAGGAGGCTATGGCTACACCTTC.

The chain couples TRBV10-1 to TRBJ2-5; D is possibly TRBD1 (5 bases). The CDR3 runs 13 residues. V lost 0 bases, J lost 5 bases, and 7 bases lay in between. The germline V gene encodes CDR1 WNHNN and CDR2 SYGVQD (reference sequence). In nucleotides, the CDR3 is TGCGCCAGCAGTGAGTCCCCAGGGGAGACCCAGTACTTC. It translates to CASSESPGETQYF.

This chain links TRBV4-1 with TRBJ2-1; 10 positions match TRBD2. V lost 5 bases to trimming and J lost 4 bases; unmatched junction nucleotides: 8. CDR1 MGHRA and CDR2 YSYEKL come from the germline V gene. The CDR3 extends over 16 amino acids. In nucleotides, the CDR3 is TGCGCCAGCAGCGATCCGGGACTAGCGTCTTACAATGAGCAGTTCTTC. Protein sequence: CASSDPGLASYNEQFF.

J is TRBJ2-3 and V is TRBV11-3; 10 nucleotides line up with TRBD1. Per germline, CDR1 SGHNT and CDR2 YENEEA. CDR3 length equals 15 residues. J was trimmed by 3 bases and V by 8 bases; bases with no gene match: 8. The CDR3 DNA is TGTGCCAGCGGGACAGGGGTTCAAAATACAGATACGCAGTATTTT. Its translation: CASGTGVQNTDTQYF.

Only a few counts were recorded for this clone. This chain uses TRBV11-3 with TRBJ2-2; weak D call: TRBD1 (5 bases). CDR1 and CDR2 (germline): SGHNT, YENEEA. This CDR3 is 16 amino acids long. With 8 bases removed from V and 6 bases from J, the gap between germline ends came to 22 bases. CDR3 DNA: TGTGCCAGCCAAAATAAACGTACTGTAGGGGCCGGGGAGCTGTTTTTT. Amino acids: CASQNKRTVGAGELFF. Complete variable domain (other parts from reference TRBV11-3 and TRBJ2-2): EAGVVQSPRYKIIEKKQPVAFWCNPISGHNTLYWYLQNLGQGPELLIRYENEEAVDDSQLPKDRFSAERLKGVDSTLKIQPAELGDSAVYLCASQNKRTVGAGELFFGEGSRLTVL.

The chain carries TRBV5-1 and TRBJ1-1; no reliable D call. V was trimmed by 4 bases and J by 1 base, leaving 11 bases between them. The CDR3 runs to 14 residues. In germline, CDR1 is SGHRS, CDR2 YFSETQ. The CDR3 DNA reads as TGCGCCAGCAGCCGTGATCGGTCGAACACTGAAGCTTTCTTT. Protein: CASSRDRSNTEAFF. The full variable domain, rest sourced from reference TRBV5-1 and TRBJ1-1, is KAGVTQTPRYLIKTRGQQVTLSCSPISGHRSVSWYQQTPGQGLQFLFEYFSETQRNKGNFPGRFSGRQFSNSRSEMNVSTLELGDSALYLCASSRDRSNTEAFFGQGTRLTVV.

Written as DNA, the CDR3 is TGTGCCAGCAGAGGACAAGGGCTTTACCAAGAGACCCAGTACTTC. Amino acid sequence: CASRGQGLYQETQYF. The gene calls are TRBV11-2 and TRBJ2-5; weak D call: TRBD1 (5 bases). Germline-derived CDR1 and CDR2 are SGHAT and FQNNGV. V lost 6 bases and J 0 bases, leaving 14 bases between the germline ends. CDR3 length: 15 amino acids.

The rearrangement uses TRBV11-2 and TRBJ1-4; no clear D. V was shortened by 6 bases and J by 0 bases, with 11 bases between the two germline ends. Germline V lookup: CDR1 SGHAT, CDR2 FQNNGV. This CDR3 contains 15 residues. The CDR3 DNA is TGTGCCAGCAGGAAACTGTACGCAACTAATGAAAAACTGTTTTTT. As protein: CASRKLYATNEKLFF.

The rearrangement uses TRBV11-3 and TRBJ2-7, with TRBD2 matching 8 bases. V lost 5 bases to trimming and J lost 5 bases; unmatched junction nucleotides: 5. Looked up from germline, CDR1 is SGHNT and CDR2 is YENEEA. This CDR3 has 13 residues. This CDR3 reads CASSPREGNEQYV. Written as DNA, the CDR3 is TGTGCCAGCAGCCCTCGGGAGGGGAACGAGCAGTACGTC.

The CDR3 coding sequence is TGCGCCAGCAGCCTCGGACACTTGAACACTGAAGCTTTCTTT. Its translation is CASSLGHLNTEAFF. The chain employs TRBV5-1 and TRBJ1-1, with a tentative D call TRBD1 (5 bases). CDR3 length equals 14 residues. The V gene's germline CDR1 is SGHRS and CDR2 YFSETQ. V was cut by 4 bases and J by 0 bases, with 10 bases left in between.

The chain employs TRBV5-1 and TRBJ1-2; 8 positions match TRBD1. Looked up from germline, CDR1 is SGHRS and CDR2 is YFSETQ. V was pared by 3 bases and J by 8 bases, with 9 bases of the junction left unmatched. This CDR3 is built from 14 residues. This chain's CDR3 is CASSSETGAGGYTF. CDR3 DNA: TGCGCCAGCAGCTCAGAGACAGGGGCGGGAGGCTACACCTTC.

The genes are TRBV28 and TRBJ1-4; weak D call: TRBD1 (6 bases). The ends were cut back, 5 bases at V and 10 bases at J, with 17 bases in the middle. Germline CDR1 MDHEN, CDR2 SYDVKM. CDR3 length: 14 amino acids. The CDR3 loop reads CASSRQGPRGKLFF. The CDR3 DNA sequence: TGTGCCAGCAGTCGCCAGGGGCCTCGGGGAAAACTGTTTTTT. The variable domain in full, completed from reference TRBV28 and TRBJ1-4, reads DVKVTQSSRYLVKRTGEKVFLECVQDMDHENMFWYRQDPGLGLRLIYFSYDVKMKEKGDIPEGYSVSREKKERFSLILESASTNQTSMYLCASSRQGPRGKLFFGSGTQLSVL.

The chain joins TRBV6-5 to TRBJ1-1; 8 nucleotides align to TRBD1. This CDR3 has 13 amino acids. In germline, CDR1 is MNHEY, CDR2 SVGAGI. J lost 4 bases, V lost 10 bases, and 8 bases had no gene match. The CDR3 loop reads CATTTGDSTEAFF. CDR3 nucleotide sequence: TGTGCCACCACGACAGGGGACTCCACTGAAGCTTTCTTT.

The J gene is TRBJ1-5, the V gene TRBV10-3, with 9 bases lining up with TRBD1. The CDR3 sequence is 15 residues long. V dropped 2 bases and J dropped 6; count of bases not matched to a gene: 5. Germline CDR1 is ENHRY and CDR2 is SYGVKD. The CDR3: CAISEGTGRIQPQHF. The CDR3 region has the DNA TGTGCCATCAGTGAGGGGACAGGGCGAATTCAGCCCCAGCATTTT.

The rearrangement joins TRBV11-2 to TRBJ2-7, with D unclear. Germline loops: CDR1 SGHAT, CDR2 FQNNGV. There are 14 residues in the CDR3. Trimming removed 5 bases at V and 6 bases at J, with 17 bases between. The CDR3 is CASSHTTDTAEQYV. The CDR3 region has the DNA TGTGCCAGCAGCCATACTACCGATACCGCCGAGCAGTACGTC.

The chain employs TRBV7-5 and TRBJ2-7; the table's D call, TRBD1, has no DNA check behind it. TRBV7-5 is marked as a pseudogene. This CDR3 comprises 16 residues. The CDR3 reads CARSLRRTERSYEQYV. The CDR3 DNA reads TGTGCCAGAAGCCTTCGCCGGACAGAGCGCTCCTACGAGCAGTACGTC.

This chain joins TRBV5-1 and TRBJ1-4; TRBD1 agrees at 7 bases. Germline V gives CDR1 SGHRS, CDR2 YFSETQ. The CDR3 runs to 17 residues. The V segment lost 4 bases and the J segment 0 bases; nucleotides outside the gene matches: 9. In nucleotides, the CDR3 is TGCGCCAGCAGCACCTACTTAACAGGGGCAACTAATGAAAAACTGTTTTTT. Translation: CASSTYLTGATNEKLFF.

This chain connects TRBV9 to TRBJ1-4; D might be TRBD1 (6 bases). Trimming took off 1 base at V and 7 bases at J, with 14 bases between the two ends. Per the germline V gene, CDR1 is SGDLS and CDR2 is YYNGEE. The CDR3 length is 15 residues. The CDR3: CASSVNKGVGEKLFF. DNA for the CDR3: TGTGCCAGCAGCGTAAATAAGGGGGTCGGTGAAAAACTGTTTTTT.

This clone has more than one count but fewer than ten. The chain has TRBV30 and TRBJ1-5; D is ambiguous. This CDR3 has 13 residues. The germline gives CDR1 GTSNPN, CDR2 SVGIG (reference sequence). V lost 3 bases to trimming and J lost 5 bases, with 11 bases between them. For the CDR3, the DNA is TGTGCCTGGAGAGCCCGAGGTGATCAGCCCCAGCATTTT. Translation gives CAWRARGDQPQHF. Filled out from reference TRBV30 and TRBJ1-5, the complete variable domain reads SQTIHQWPATLVQPVGSPLSLECTVEGTSNPNLYWYRQAAGRGLQLLFYSVGIGQISSEVPQNLSASRPQDRQFILSSKKLLLSDSGFYLCAWRARGDQPQHFGDGTRLSIL.

This chain joins TRBV5-1 and TRBJ2-5, with a tentative D call TRBD2 (6 bases). The CDR3 contains 15 residues. Germline-derived CDR1 and CDR2 are SGHRS and YFSETQ. Trimming took 2 bases from V and 0 from J, leaving 11 bases between them. CDR3 residues: CASSFGTLYQETQYF. CDR3 DNA: TGCGCCAGCAGCTTTGGGACTCTTTACCAAGAGACCCAGTACTTC. Based on the CDR3 plus reference TRBV5-1 and TRBJ2-5, the full variable domain is KAGVTQTPRYLIKTRGQQVTLSCSPISGHRSVSWYQQTPGQGLQFLFEYFSETQRNKGNFPGRFSGRQFSNSRSEMNVSTLELGDSALYLCASSFGTLYQETQYFGPGTRLLVL.

This chain connects TRBV4-1 to TRBJ2-3; the match to TRBD2 covers 11 bases. The CDR3 is 17 residues long. CDR1 MGHRA and CDR2 YSYEKL come from the germline V gene. The V segment lost 4 bases and the J segment 1 base; nucleotides outside the gene matches: 7. CDR3 amino acids: CASSLTTSGSGTDTQYF. In nucleotides, the CDR3 is TGCGCCAGCAGCCTAACTACTAGCGGGAGTGGCACAGATACGCAGTATTTT.

The gene calls are TRBV19 and TRBJ1-1, with TRBD1 matching over 10 bases. Germline-derived CDR1 and CDR2 are LNHDA and SQIVND (reference sequence). V shed 6 bases and J 0 bases; nucleotides not matched to a gene: 7. The CDR3 contains 16 residues. The CDR3 bases are TGTGCCAGTAGATCAGGACAGGGGGGGATGAACACTGAAGCTTTCTTT. Translated: CASRSGQGGMNTEAFF.

The chain carries TRBV6-1 and TRBJ1-5; D is undetermined. Germline CDR1 reads MNHNS; CDR2 reads SASEGT. V lost 2 bases and J 7 bases, leaving 9 bases between the germline ends. The CDR3 runs to 13 residues. In DNA, the CDR3 is TGTGCCAGCAGTGAATATGAGGGCCAGCCCCAGCATTTT. Its protein product is CASSEYEGQPQHF.